This is a list of T cell receptor beta chains from one sample in a study of siplizumab effects on memory and regulatory T cells. Profiled with immunoSEQ multiplex PCR; TCRdb holds only in-frame clones, not every one. The data show around 100,000 clones, approximately 94% seen once. The specimen was non-Treg CD4+ T cells sorted from blood. These receptors were collected from a human donor in good health. CDR3s include the opening cysteine and the closing phenylalanine or tryptophan. The D gene is left open where the match is weak. Clone size is stated in some rows and not others, as once, few, many or a class when expanded.

size	length	J	D	V	DNA	CDR3
NA	13	TRBJ2-5	NA	TRBV27	TGTGCCAGCAGTTTATCAGGGAGTCAGACCCAGTACTTC	CASSLSGSQTQYF
NA	14	TRBJ2-3	NA	TRBV5-5	TGTGCCAGCAGCTTGAGTGGTAGCACAGATACGCAGTATTTT	CASSLSGSTDTQYF
NA	14	TRBJ1-4	NA	TRBV4-1	TGCGCCAGCAGGACCCGGGGGCAGAGTGAAAAACTGTTTTTT	CASRTRGQSEKLFF
NA	13	TRBJ2-7	NA	TRBV2	TGTGCCAGCAACCGTGCAGGGGCGTACGAGCAGTACTTC	CASNRAGAYEQYF
NA	13	TRBJ1-2	NA	TRBV19	TGTGCCAGTATCCAGGGCAGCGGCTATGGCTACACCTTC	CASIQGSGYGYTF
NA	14	TRBJ2-1	NA	TRBV2	TGTGCCAGCAGTCCTACGAGCTCCTACAACGAGCAGTTCTTC	CASSPTSSYNEQFF
NA	14	TRBJ1-1	TRBD1	TRBV9	TGTGCCAGCAGCGTAACAGGGGGCAACACTGAAGCTTTCTTT	CASSVTGGNTEAFF
NA	15	TRBJ2-7	TRBD2	TRBV10-3	TGTGCCATCAGTGAAGGACTAGCAGAATCCTACGAGCAGTACTTC	CAISEGLAESYEQYF
once	15	TRBJ2-2	TRBD2	TRBV7-3	TGTGCCAGCAGCGCGAATAGCGGGATTGGCGGGGAGCTGTTTTTT	CASSANSGIGGELFF
NA	13	TRBJ1-2	TRBD1	TRBV29-1	TGCAGCGTATCCCGGGACAGAGTCTATGGCTACACCTTC	CSVSRDRVYGYTF
NA	17	TRBJ1-2	NA	TRBV25-1	TGTGCCAGCAGTGAAGAAAGCAGGACGGGAGCTAACTATGGCTACACCTTC	CASSEESRTGANYGYTF
NA	18	TRBJ1-2	NA	TRBV28	TGTGCCAGCAGTTCCGGGGCCTTCGAAGTTGGATCTAACTATGGCTACACCTTC	CASSSGAFEVGSNYGYTF
NA	16	TRBJ1-5	TRBD1	TRBV19	TGTGCCAGTAGTAGCCCCGGGACAGGGAGGAATCAGCCCCAGCATTTT	CASSSPGTGRNQPQHF
NA	13	TRBJ1-4	NA	TRBV18	TGTGCCAGCTCACCACTCTATAATGAAAAACTGTTTTTT	CASSPLYNEKLFF
NA	17	TRBJ1-5	TRBD1	TRBV27	TGTGCCAGCAGAGAGGACAGGGTGACAAATAGCAATCAGCCCCAGCATTTT	CASREDRVTNSNQPQHF
NA	14	TRBJ2-5	NA	TRBV27	TGTGCCAGCTCCCCTGGTGGATTCCAAGAGACCCAGTACTTC	CASSPGGFQETQYF
once	15	TRBJ1-2	TRBD1	TRBV9	TGTGCCAGCAGCGTCCGGACAGGGGGTGACTATGGCTACACCTTC	CASSVRTGGDYGYTF
once	13	TRBJ2-5	NA	TRBV19	TGTGCCGTACGAGTCGGGGGCCAAGAGACCCAGTACTTC	CAVRVGGQETQYF
NA	15	TRBJ2-7	TRBD1	TRBV11-1	TGTGCCAGCAGCTCGCGTGCGGGACAGGGGAGCGAGCAGTACTTC	CASSSRAGQGSEQYF
NA	16	TRBJ2-5	TRBD2	TRBV9	TGTGCCAGCAGCCCCGCTAGCGGGAGGGCCGAGGAGACCCAGTACTTC	CASSPASGRAEETQYF
NA	16	TRBJ2-7	TRBD2	TRBV5-6	TGTGCCAGCAGCGCCACTAGCGGGAGGGCCGTCTACGAGCAGTACTTC	CASSATSGRAVYEQYF
NA	15	TRBJ2-3	NA	TRBV9	TGTGCCAGCAGCGTAGCTCCAACTCTCACAGATACGCAGTATTTT	CASSVAPTLTDTQYF
NA	13	TRBJ2-3	NA	TRBV7-3	TGTGCCAGCAGCTTAACCGGGGCAGATACGCAGTATTTT	CASSLTGADTQYF
NA	16	TRBJ2-5	TRBD2	TRBV5-6	TGTGCCAGCAGAAGGACTAGCGGGAGGGCGGGGGAGACCCAGTACTTC	CASRRTSGRAGETQYF
once	15	TRBJ1-5	NA	TRBV28	TGTGCCAGCAGTGACGATACAGGGTCTGGTCAGCCCCAGCATTTT	CASSDDTGSGQPQHF
few	13	TRBJ2-3	NA	TRBV29-1	TGCAGCGTTGATGGGGCACAGGGAGATACGCAGTATTTT	CSVDGAQGDTQYF
NA	16	TRBJ1-1	TRBD1	TRBV6-5	TGTGCCAGCAGTTACGTAACAGGGGTTCCGAACACTGAAGCTTTCTTT	CASSYVTGVPNTEAFF
NA	14	TRBJ1-1	NA	TRBV28	TGTGCCAGCAGTTTAATACTACCGAACACTGAAGCTTTCTTT	CASSLILPNTEAFF
NA	15	TRBJ1-2	TRBD1	TRBV9	TGTGCCAGCAGCGTTTTATCGGGGGACAGCTATGGCTACACCTTC	CASSVLSGDSYGYTF
NA	14	TRBJ2-3	NA	TRBV6-5	TGTGCCGGCAGTTACTCGCGGGGTGGAAATACGCAGTATTTT	CAGSYSRGGNTQYF
NA	12	TRBJ2-2	NA	TRBV5-1	TGCGCCAGCAGCTTGGTTCTAGACGAGCTGTTTTTT	CASSLVLDELFF
NA	16	TRBJ1-1	NA	TRBV7-6	TGTGCCAGCAGCTTAGCCGCGTCCGGCAGGGAGACTGAAGCTTTCTTT	CASSLAASGRETEAFF
once	16	TRBJ2-1	TRBD2	TRBV19	TGTGCCAGTAGTATAGTATCCGGGAGGGCCGGAAATGAGCAGTTCTTC	CASSIVSGRAGNEQFF
NA	14	TRBJ2-2	NA	TRBV5-1	TGCGCCAGCAGCTTGGCACTAGACACCGGGGAGCTGTTTTTT	CASSLALDTGELFF
NA	15	TRBJ2-3	NA	TRBV7-8	TGTGCCAGCAGCTCCCTCACGGGGAGAACAGATACGCAGTATTTT	CASSSLTGRTDTQYF
NA	11	TRBJ1-1	NA	TRBV29-1	TGCAGCGCCGATAGGGGCCCTGAAGCTTTCTTT	CSADRGPEAFF
NA	16	TRBJ2-7	NA	TRBV14	TGTGCCAGCAGCCAAGTAGTCGGCGGAGATAAAGGGGCGCAGTACTTC	CASSQVVGGDKGAQYF
NA	16	TRBJ2-3	TRBD2	TRBV2	TGTGCCAGCATTGACGGGGGGCTAGCGGGTAAAGATACGCAGTATTTT	CASIDGGLAGKDTQYF
once	13	TRBJ2-3	NA	TRBV5-1	TGCGCCAGCAGCTTTCGGAGTGGGGATACGCAGTATTTT	CASSFRSGDTQYF
NA	14	TRBJ2-7	TRBD1	TRBV2	TGTGCCAGCAGTTTTAGGGGGCAGTCCTACGAGCAGTACTTC	CASSFRGQSYEQYF
NA	15	TRBJ1-5	NA	TRBV5-8	TGTGCCAGCAGCTTGGATCCAGGCGGCAATCAGCCCCAGCATTTT	CASSLDPGGNQPQHF
NA	15	TRBJ1-5	NA	TRBV6-5	TGTGCCAGCAGTTACTCGCAGGGAAGCAATCAGCCCCAGCATTTT	CASSYSQGSNQPQHF
NA	16	TRBJ2-7	TRBD2	TRBV5-4	TGTGCCAGCAGCGGCGGGACTAGCGGGAGAGTTTACGAGCAGTACTTC	CASSGGTSGRVYEQYF
NA	12	TRBJ2-5	NA	TRBV15	TGTGCCACCAGGTTTTTCACAGAGACCCAGTACTTC	CATRFFTETQYF
NA	13	TRBJ1-5	NA	TRBV28	TGTGCCAGCATCCCCGGACCGGGGAAGCCCCAGCATTTT	CASIPGPGKPQHF
NA	12	TRBJ1-2	TRBD1	TRBV30	TGTGCCTGGGGCGGACAGGGAAGTGGCTACACCTTC	CAWGGQGSGYTF
NA	13	TRBJ1-3	NA	TRBV18	TGTGCCAGCTCAACAGCCTCTGGAAACACCATATATTTT	CASSTASGNTIYF
NA	12	TRBJ2-3	NA	TRBV7-6	TGTGCCAGCAGCCCTCGGGCAGATACGCAGTATTTT	CASSPRADTQYF
NA	16	TRBJ2-1	TRBD2	TRBV6-5	TGTGCCAGCAGTTACTCCGGGACTAGCGCTCACAATGAGCAGTTCTTC	CASSYSGTSAHNEQFF
once	14	TRBJ2-5	TRBD1	TRBV18	TGTGCCAGCTCACCATCAGGGGGCGGGGAGACCCAGTACTTC	CASSPSGGGETQYF
NA	13	TRBJ1-5	NA	TRBV2	TGTGCCAGCGGGCTGGGCCCATATCAGCCCCAGCATTTT	CASGLGPYQPQHF
NA	14	TRBJ2-3	NA	TRBV2	TGTGCCAGCAGTGGGACAGCTAGCACAGATACGCAGTATTTT	CASSGTASTDTQYF
NA	14	TRBJ2-1	TRBD1	TRBV5-4	TGTGCCAGCAGCTACGACAGGGTGGTGGGTGAGCAGTTCTTC	CASSYDRVVGEQFF
NA	14	TRBJ2-2	NA	TRBV7-9	TGTGCCAGCAGCTTATTCATTGACACCGGGGAGCTGTTTTTT	CASSLFIDTGELFF
NA	15	TRBJ2-3	NA	TRBV2	TGTGCCAGCAGCAGAAAGGAGACCAGCACAGATACGCAGTATTTT	CASSRKETSTDTQYF
NA	14	TRBJ2-3	NA	TRBV27	TGTGCCAGCACCGCCGCGAGCGACACAGATACGCAGTATTTT	CASTAASDTDTQYF
once	15	TRBJ2-5	NA	TRBV6-1	TGTGCCAGCAGTGAAGATGTGGGACGAGGGTGGACCCAGTACTTC	CASSEDVGRGWTQYF
once	15	TRBJ1-1	TRBD1	TRBV5-8	TGTGCCAGCAGCTACTGGACAGGGGGAGACACTGAAGCTTTCTTT	CASSYWTGGDTEAFF